This TCR beta chain emerged from a study of T cell repertoires in cytomegalovirus infection. Background on the study: Matching HLA type and CMV infection were both indicated by public TCR beta signatures. Study findings and constraints: Predominance within the ex vivo response was attributable to HLA-C-restricted CMV-specific TCR beta clonotypes. Summed public TCR beta family frequency identified CMV carriers bearing the relevant HLA.

TCRdb analysed the reads with MiXCR anew, one entry per CDR3 protein. This sample has a few hundred thousand distinct CDR3 sequences; approximately 25% occur once, and the top ten carry under 15%. This clonotype was seen a few times. Its specificity is not known. Per the germline V gene, CDR1 is LNHDA and CDR2 is SQIVND (reference sequence). This CDR3 contains 14 residues. Trimming at V came to 4 bases and at J to 2 bases, leaving 4 bases not matched to a gene. The gene calls are TRBV19 and TRBJ2-5; 7 bases agree with TRBD1. Sequenced sample: PBMCs. The TCR comes from a human donor in good health (CMV status not recorded). Some clones in this sample may be carry-over from other donors' samples. The CDR3 loop reads CASSKETGQETQYF. DNA for the CDR3: TGTGCCAGTAGTAAGGAGACAGGGCAAGAGACCCAGTACTTC.